The T cell receptor beta chain under discussion was sequenced for a study of beta chain features in type 1 diabetes (dated by TCRdb to 2016 to 2019). Context from the whole study: Mean age, gender distribution, total cell number and subset yield were not different between patients and healthy donors. A total of some 100,000,000 sorted cells were examined across all samples, and the number of cells per subset was strongly correlated with RNA yield. Naive and central memory subsets were obtained from all 30 or so donors, but regulatory and stem cell-like memory subsets were isolated from only 8 patients and roughly 8 healthy donors. The study compared TCRB repertoires of sorted circulating CD4+ T cell subsets between recently diagnosed type 1 diabetes patients and matched healthy donors.

With regard to this clone: This clone's antigen is unknown. No much larger clone exists at a distance of one base, and base qualities are not known.

V is cut back by 3 bases and J by 0 bases, with 6 bases in the junction unmatched. According to the germline V gene, CDR1 reads SGHTA and CDR2 reads FQGNSA. Reading from cysteine to phenylalanine, the CDR3 counts 16 amino acids. Left in the record is the CDR3 DNA by itself, 48 bases read in frame from the first base. Overall study outcomes, separate from this receptor: Naive, central memory and regulatory TCRB repertoires appeared more similar among patients than among healthy donors. At VDJ recombination sites, patients with type 1 diabetes made fewer insertions and deleted more nucleotides, a pattern implying thymic rearrangement abnormalities. PCR may preferentially amplify shorter templates, but because patient and control samples were amplified and corrected together, any resulting skew would affect both groups equally. Only small numbers of individuals were included in the HLA sub-analyses, which left unresolved whether HLA type had any influence on TCRB rearrangement. Type 1 diabetes patients showed a moderate but significant shortening of TCRB CDR3 length in all four CD4+ subsets. Sequencing cDNA rather than genomic DNA could over-represent highly expressing activated cells, although activation and CD3 levels did not differ between groups.

A single peripheral blood draw of approximately 0.11 L on average was collected from each donor into heparinised tubes. Naive, central memory, regulatory and stem cell-like memory CD4+ T cells were sorted on a BD FACSAria II using a panel including CD45RO, CCR7, CD25, CD127, CD95 and CD27. Every sorted population had a purity above 95%. PBMCs were isolated immediately by Lymphoprep density gradient centrifugation and stained directly without culture. So that batch effects would be minimized, each experiment stained and sorted samples in pairs, pairing one healthy donor with one patient. The High Capacity cDNA Reverse Transcription Kit was used to reverse transcribe all of the isolated RNA, meaning that expressed TCRB transcripts were what got sequenced. Naive, central memory and regulatory T cell samples underwent deep immunoSEQ sequencing, averaging about 3.57 million total reads per sample. After sorted cells were lysed in RLT buffer, RNA was extracted with DNase-treated RNeasy Micro or Mini kits, with the choice depending on cell number. To prevent cross-contamination, every cell subset was processed on its own, while patient and healthy donor samples were processed together. The immunoSEQ multiplex PCR was used to amplify TCRB sequences from cDNA, generating 87-bp fragments that spanned the CDR3 region. Amplicons were sequenced on the Illumina HiSeq platform. The paper's processing steps were these. PCR bias was corrected computationally using synthetic template baselines, and reads within Hamming distance 2 were collapsed, with unmergeable singletons discarded. Reads were aligned against IMGT so that V, D and J genes, CDR3 length and insertions or deletions at six rearrangement sites could be assigned. Within each subset, clonotype counts were normalized to sorted cell number, and only after that were true diversity and Gini coefficients computed with the tcR R package. The overlap coefficient, calculated on TCRB nucleotide sequences, was used to quantify repertoire sharing. This is the immuneACCESS table as TCRdb keeps it, with only in-frame sequences that have V and J called. A part of the clones is gone; compared with another copy, unresolved V genes explain less than half, and the rest is unexplained. V and J calls and clone size are copied from that table; D and trimming were computed from the DNA. The sample has fewer than 400,000 clones on record, 6.5% to 10% of them singletons. The top ten constitute approximately 0.44% of the sample.

Input material: central memory CD4+ T cells from blood. The V and J segments used are TRBV7-2 and TRBJ2-3; a stretch of 7 junction bases matches TRBD2. This receptor was taken from a woman between 18 and 29 years old in good health. The nucleotide sequence reads TGTGCCAGCAGCTTTGGCGGGAGAGTGAGCACAGATACGCAGTATTTT. Its protein reads: CASSFGGRVSTDTQYF. The CDR3 plus the reference TRBV7-2 and TRBJ2-3 genes for the other parts give the full variable domain: GAGVSQSPSNKVTEKGKDVELRCDPISGHTALYWYRQSLGQGLEFLIYFQGNSAPDKSGLPSDRFSAERTGGSVSTLTIQRTQQEDSAVYLCASSFGGRVSTDTQYFGPGTRLTVL.